This TCR beta chain was recovered during a study of regulatory T cells in long-lasting Graves disease. Findings of the study overall: Newly diagnosed patients shared more than 750 public clonotypes; persistent patients shared a few thousand.

This clonotype is a singleton in its sample. The antigen is undetermined. The CDR3 is made up of 12 amino acids. Per the germline V gene, CDR1 is SQVTM and CDR2 is ANQGSEA. The J segment lost 3 bases and the V segment lost 6 bases, leaving 4 bases of the junction unmatched. The time point here: newly diagnosed GD, antithyroid drugs for less than 3 months. Researchers made the TCR library from RNA that was extracted from PBMCs. CDR3-region Arm-PCR and iRepertoire HTBI primers produced the TCR beta libraries. Methods used by the authors: Looking across samples, the authors found under 70 TRBV and approximately 14 TRBJ segments. TCRdb reprocessed the multiplex PCR reads via MiXCR and lists one record per CDR3 protein. What appears here as the V and J calls and clone size reflects TCRdb's work, not the paper's. Of about 240,000 distinct CDR3 sequences in the sample, 20% to 25% were seen once.

The origin of this receptor is a female donor with Graves disease. The sequences come from peripheral blood mononuclear cells (PBMCs), collected at new diagnosis, from a patient treated with antithyroid drugs. This chain links TRBV29-1 with TRBJ2-7; TRBD1 matches at 8 bases. The CDR3 region has the DNA TGCAGCGTGGCAGGGGGCGACTACGAGCAGTACTTC. Amino acid sequence: CSVAGGDYEQYF.